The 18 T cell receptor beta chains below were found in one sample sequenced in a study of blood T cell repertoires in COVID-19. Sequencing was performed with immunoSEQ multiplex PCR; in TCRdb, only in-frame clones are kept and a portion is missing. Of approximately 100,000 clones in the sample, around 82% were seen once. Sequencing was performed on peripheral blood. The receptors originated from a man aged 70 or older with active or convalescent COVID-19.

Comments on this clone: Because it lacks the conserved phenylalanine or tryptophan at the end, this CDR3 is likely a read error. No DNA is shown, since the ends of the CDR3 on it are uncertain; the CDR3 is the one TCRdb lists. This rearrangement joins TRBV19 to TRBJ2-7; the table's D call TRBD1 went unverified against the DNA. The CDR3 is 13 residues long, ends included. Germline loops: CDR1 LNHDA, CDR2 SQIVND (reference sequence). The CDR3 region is CASSQGWGQRPVN.

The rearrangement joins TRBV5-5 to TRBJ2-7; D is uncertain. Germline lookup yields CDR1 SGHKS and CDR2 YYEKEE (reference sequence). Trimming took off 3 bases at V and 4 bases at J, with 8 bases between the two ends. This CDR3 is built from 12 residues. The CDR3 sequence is CASSSTLYEQYF. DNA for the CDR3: TGTGCCAGCAGCTCGACACTGTACGAGCAGTACTTC.

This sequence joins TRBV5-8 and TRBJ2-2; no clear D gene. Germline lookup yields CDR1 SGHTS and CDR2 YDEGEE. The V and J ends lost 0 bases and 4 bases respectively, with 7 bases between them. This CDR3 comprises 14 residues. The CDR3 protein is CASSLGAFTGELFF. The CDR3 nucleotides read TGTGCCAGCAGCTTGGGGGCGTTCACCGGGGAGCTGTTTTTT.

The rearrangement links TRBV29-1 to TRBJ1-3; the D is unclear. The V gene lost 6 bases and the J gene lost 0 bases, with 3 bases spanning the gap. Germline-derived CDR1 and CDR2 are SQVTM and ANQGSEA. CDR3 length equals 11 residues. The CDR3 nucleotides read TGCAGCGTGAGCTCTGGAAACACCATATATTTT. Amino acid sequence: CSVSSGNTIYF.

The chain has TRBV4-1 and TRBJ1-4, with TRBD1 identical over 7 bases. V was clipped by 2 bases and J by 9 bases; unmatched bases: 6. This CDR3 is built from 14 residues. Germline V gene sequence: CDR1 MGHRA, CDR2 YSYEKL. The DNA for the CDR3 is TGCGCCAGCAGCCAACCGGGGACAGTTCAAAAACTGTTTTTT. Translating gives CASSQPGTVQKLFF.

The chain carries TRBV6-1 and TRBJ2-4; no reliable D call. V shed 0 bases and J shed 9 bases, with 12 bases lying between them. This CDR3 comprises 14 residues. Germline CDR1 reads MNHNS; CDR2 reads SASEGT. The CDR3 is CASSEAVSMIIQYF. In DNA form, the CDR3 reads TGTGCCAGCAGTGAAGCGGTTAGTATGATCATTCAGTACTTC.

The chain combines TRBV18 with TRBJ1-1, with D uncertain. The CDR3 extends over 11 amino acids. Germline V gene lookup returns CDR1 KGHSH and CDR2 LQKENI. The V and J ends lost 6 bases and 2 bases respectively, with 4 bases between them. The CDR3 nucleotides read TGTGCCAGCTCCCTAAACACTGAAGCTTTCTTT. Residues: CASSLNTEAFF.

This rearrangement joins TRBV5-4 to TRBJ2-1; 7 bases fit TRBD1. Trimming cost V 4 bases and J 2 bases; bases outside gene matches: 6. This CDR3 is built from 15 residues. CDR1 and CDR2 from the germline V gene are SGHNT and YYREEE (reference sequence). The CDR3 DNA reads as TGTGCCAGCAGCAGCACCGGGACAGCCTACAATGAGCAGTTCTTC. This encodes CASSSTGTAYNEQFF.

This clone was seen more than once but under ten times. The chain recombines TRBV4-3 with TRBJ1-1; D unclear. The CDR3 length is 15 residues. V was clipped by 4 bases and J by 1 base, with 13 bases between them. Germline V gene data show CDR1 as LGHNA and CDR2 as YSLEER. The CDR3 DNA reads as TGCGCCAGCAGCCCTTCGTTTGGAGGGAACACTGAAGCTTTCTTT. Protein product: CASSPSFGGNTEAFF.

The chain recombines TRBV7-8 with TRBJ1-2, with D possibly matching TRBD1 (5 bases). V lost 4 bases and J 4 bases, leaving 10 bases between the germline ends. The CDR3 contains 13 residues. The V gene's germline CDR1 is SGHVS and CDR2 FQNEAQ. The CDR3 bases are TGTGCCAGCAGCTACGGACATCTCTATGGCTACACCTTC. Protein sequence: CASSYGHLYGYTF.

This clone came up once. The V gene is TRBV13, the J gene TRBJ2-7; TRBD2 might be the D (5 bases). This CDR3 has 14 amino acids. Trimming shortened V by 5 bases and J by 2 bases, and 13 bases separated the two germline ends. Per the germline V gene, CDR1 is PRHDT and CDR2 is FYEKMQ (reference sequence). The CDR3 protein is CASSPGVSTYEQYF. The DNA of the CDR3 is TGTGCCAGCAGCCCCGGGGTATCGACCTACGAGCAGTACTTC. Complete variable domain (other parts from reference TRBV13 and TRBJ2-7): AAGVIQSPRHLIKEKRETATLKCYPIPRHDTVYWYQQGPGQDPQFLISFYEKMQSDKGSIPDRFSAQQFSDYHSELNMSSLELGDSALYFCASSPGVSTYEQYFGPGTRLTVT.

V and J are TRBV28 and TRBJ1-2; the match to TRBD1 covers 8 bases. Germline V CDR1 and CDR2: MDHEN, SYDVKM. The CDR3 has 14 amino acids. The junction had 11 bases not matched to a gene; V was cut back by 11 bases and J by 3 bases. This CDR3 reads CAVADRGPYYGYTF. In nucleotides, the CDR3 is TGTGCCGTCGCAGACAGGGGACCTTACTATGGCTACACCTTC.

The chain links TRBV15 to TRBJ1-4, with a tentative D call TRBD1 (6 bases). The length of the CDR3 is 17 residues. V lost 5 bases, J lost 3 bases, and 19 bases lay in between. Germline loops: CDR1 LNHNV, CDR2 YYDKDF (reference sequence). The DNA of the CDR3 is TGTGCCACCAGCGGGTTAGCCCAGGGGACCTCTAATGAAAAACTGTTTTTT. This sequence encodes CATSGLAQGTSNEKLFF.

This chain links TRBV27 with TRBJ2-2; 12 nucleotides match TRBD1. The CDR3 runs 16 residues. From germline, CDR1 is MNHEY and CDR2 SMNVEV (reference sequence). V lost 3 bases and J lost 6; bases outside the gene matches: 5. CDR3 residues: CASSFGTGGAAGELFF. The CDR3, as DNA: TGTGCCAGCAGTTTCGGGACAGGGGGCGCCGCCGGGGAGCTGTTTTTT.

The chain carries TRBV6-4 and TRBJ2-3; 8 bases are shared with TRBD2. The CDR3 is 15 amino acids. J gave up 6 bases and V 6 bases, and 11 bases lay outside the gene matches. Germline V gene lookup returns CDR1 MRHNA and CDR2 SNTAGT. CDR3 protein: CASSALSGGRDTQYF. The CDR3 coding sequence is TGTGCCAGCAGCGCGCTTTCGGGGGGGCGGGATACGCAGTATTTT.

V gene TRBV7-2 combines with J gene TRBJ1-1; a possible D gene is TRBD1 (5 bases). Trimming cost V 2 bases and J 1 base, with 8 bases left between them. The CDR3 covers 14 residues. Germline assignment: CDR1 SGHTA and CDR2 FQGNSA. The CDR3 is CASSLNRRNTEAFF. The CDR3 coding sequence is TGTGCCAGCAGCTTAAACAGGAGGAACACTGAAGCTTTCTTT. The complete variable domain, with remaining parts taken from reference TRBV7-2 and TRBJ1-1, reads GAGVSQSPSNKVTEKGKDVELRCDPISGHTALYWYRQSLGQGLEFLIYFQGNSAPDKSGLPSDRFSAERTGGSVSTLTIQRTQQEDSAVYLCASSLNRRNTEAFFGQGTRLTVV.

CDR3 loop: CASSLGLQPQETQYF. The CDR3 nucleotides read TGCGCCAGCAGCTTGGGGTTACAGCCACAAGAGACCCAGTACTTC. The V call is TRBV5-1, the J call TRBJ2-5, with unresolved D. The CDR3 is 15 residues long. V lost 0 bases, J lost 2 bases, and 11 bases lay in between. The germline CDR1 and CDR2 sequences are SGHRS and YFSETQ.

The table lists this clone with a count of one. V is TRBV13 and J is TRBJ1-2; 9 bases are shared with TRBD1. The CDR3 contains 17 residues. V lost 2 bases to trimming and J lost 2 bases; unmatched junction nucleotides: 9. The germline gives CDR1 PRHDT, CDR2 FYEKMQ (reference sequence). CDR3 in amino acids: CASSLRGPTGGNYGYTF. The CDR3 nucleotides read TGTGCCAGCAGCTTACGGGGACCGACAGGGGGAAACTATGGCTACACCTTC.